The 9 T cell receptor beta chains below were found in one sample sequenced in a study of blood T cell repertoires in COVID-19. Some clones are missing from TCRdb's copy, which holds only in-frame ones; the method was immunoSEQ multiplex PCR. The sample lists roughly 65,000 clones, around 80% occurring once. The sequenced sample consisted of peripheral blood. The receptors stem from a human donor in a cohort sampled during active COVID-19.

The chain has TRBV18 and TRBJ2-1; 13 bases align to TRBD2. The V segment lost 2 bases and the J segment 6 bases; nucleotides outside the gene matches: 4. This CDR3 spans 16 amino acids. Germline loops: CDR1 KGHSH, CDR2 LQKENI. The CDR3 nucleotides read TGTGCCAGCTCACCAGGGACTAGCGGGACCCCCAATGAGCAGTTCTTC. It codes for CASSPGTSGTPNEQFF.

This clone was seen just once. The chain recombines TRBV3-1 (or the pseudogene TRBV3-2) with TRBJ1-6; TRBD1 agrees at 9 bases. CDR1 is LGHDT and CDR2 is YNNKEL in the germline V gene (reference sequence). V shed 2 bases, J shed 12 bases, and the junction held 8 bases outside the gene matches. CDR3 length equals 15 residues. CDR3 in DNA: TGTGCCAGCAGCCAAACTCGACAGGGGGTAAGACCCCTCCACTTT. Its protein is CASSQTRQGVRPLHF.

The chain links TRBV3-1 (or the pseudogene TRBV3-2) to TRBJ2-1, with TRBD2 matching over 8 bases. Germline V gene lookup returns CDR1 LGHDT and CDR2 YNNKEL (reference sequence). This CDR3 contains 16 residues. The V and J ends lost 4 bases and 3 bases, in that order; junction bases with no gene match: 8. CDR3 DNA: TGTGCCAGCAGCCGCGATAGCGGGAACCGCTACAATGAGCAGTTCTTC. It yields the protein CASSRDSGNRYNEQFF.

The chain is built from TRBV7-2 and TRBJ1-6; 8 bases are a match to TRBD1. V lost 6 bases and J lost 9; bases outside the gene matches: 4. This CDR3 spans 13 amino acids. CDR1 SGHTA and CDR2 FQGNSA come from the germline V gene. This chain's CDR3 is CASRQGAPSPLHF. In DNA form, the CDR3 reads TGTGCCAGCAGGCAGGGGGCCCCTTCACCCCTCCACTTT.

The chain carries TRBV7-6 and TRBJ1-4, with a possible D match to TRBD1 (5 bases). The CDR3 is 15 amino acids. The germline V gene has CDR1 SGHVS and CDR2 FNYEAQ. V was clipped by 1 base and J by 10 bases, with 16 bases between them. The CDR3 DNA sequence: TGTGCCAGCAGCTTAGACGAGGCAGGGCGGAGAAAACTGTTTTTT. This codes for CASSLDEAGRRKLFF.

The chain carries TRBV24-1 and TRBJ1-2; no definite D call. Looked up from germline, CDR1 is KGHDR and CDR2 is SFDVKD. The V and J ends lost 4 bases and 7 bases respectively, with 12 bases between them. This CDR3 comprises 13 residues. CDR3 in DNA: TGTGCCACCAGTGAGATAGAGGGTGGTGGCTACACCTTC. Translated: CATSEIEGGGYTF.

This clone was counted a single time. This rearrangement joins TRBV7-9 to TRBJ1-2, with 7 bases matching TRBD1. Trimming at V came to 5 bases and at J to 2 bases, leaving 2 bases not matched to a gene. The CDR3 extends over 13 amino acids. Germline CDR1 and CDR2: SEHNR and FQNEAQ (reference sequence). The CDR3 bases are TGTGCCAGCAGCCAGGGACAGAACTATGGCTACACCTTC. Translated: CASSQGQNYGYTF.

The chain's CDR3 is CASSTDFYETQYF. CDR3 DNA sequence: TGTGCCAGCAGCACGGACTTCTACGAGACCCAGTACTTC. The chain carries TRBV7-2 and TRBJ2-5; D might be TRBD2 (5 bases). Germline values: CDR1 SGHTA, CDR2 FQGNSA. The CDR3 extends over 13 amino acids. Trimming left V 5 bases short and J 5 bases short, with 12 bases between.

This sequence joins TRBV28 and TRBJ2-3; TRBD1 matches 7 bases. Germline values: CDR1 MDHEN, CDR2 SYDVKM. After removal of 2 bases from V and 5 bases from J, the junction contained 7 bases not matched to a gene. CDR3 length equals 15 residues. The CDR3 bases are TGTGCCAGCAGTTTAATTAGGCAGGGGGTAGATACGCAGTATTTT. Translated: CASSLIRQGVDTQYF.